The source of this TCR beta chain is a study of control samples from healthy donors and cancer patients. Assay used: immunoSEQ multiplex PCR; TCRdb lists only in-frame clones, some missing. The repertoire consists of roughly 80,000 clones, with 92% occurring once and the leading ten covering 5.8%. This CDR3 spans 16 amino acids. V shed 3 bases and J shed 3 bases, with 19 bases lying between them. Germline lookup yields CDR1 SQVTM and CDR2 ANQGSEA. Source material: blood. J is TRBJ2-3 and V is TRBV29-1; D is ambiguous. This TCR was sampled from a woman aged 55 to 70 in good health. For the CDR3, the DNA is TGCAGCGTTGATTTACGCATAGCTATTGGTACAGATACGCAGTATTTT. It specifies CSVDLRIAIGTDTQYF.